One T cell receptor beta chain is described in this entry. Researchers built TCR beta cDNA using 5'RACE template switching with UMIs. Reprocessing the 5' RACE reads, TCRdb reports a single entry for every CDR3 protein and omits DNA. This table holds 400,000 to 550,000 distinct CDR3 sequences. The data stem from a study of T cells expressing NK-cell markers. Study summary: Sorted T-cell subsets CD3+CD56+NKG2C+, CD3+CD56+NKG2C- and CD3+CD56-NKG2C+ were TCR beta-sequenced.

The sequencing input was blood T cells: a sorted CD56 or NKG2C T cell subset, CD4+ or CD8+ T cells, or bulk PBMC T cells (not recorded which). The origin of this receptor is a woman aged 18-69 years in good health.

Here the CDR3 reads CASSQDPLGYYNEQFF. The chain joins TRBV3-1 to TRBJ2-1; the TRBD1 assignment by TCRdb is unverifiable without DNA. CDR1 and CDR2 (germline): LGHDT, YNNKEL (reference sequence). The CDR3 runs to 16 residues.